These T cell receptor beta chains were read from a single sample in a study of beta chain features in type 1 diabetes. TCRdb's copy holds only in-frame clones and misses some; the assay was immunoSEQ multiplex PCR. Of some 410,000 clones detected, around 13% appear once; the ten largest clones hold 0.03% to 0.04%. The sequencing input was naive CD4+ T cells from blood. These receptors were obtained from a man aged 25-45 years in good health. Both conserved end residues are part of each CDR3. Fields, in order: V gene, D gene, J gene, clone size, CDR3 DNA, CDR3 protein. A D gene is named only where the DNA matches it firmly. The size of a clone is reported for some rows only, either as once, few or many, or as a class for expanded clones.

TRBV6-1	-	TRBJ2-5	-	TGTGCCAGCAGTGATCCTCGACCCCAGTACTTC	CASSDPRPQYF
TRBV30	TRBD2	TRBJ2-1	-	TGTGCCTGGAGGCGACACTTAGCGGGTTCTTACAATGAGCAGTTCTTC	CAWRRHLAGSYNEQFF
TRBV25-1	TRBD1	TRBJ2-1	-	TGTGCCAGCAGTACCCGGGACAGGGCTTCCGGTGAGCAGTTCTTC	CASSTRDRASGEQFF
TRBV5-1	-	TRBJ1-1	-	TGCGCCAGCAGCTTCTTGTCAGAGAACACTGAAGCTTTCTTT	CASSFLSENTEAFF
TRBV14	-	TRBJ1-4	-	TGTGCCAGCAGCCAATGGGGCGAAAAACTGTTTTTT	CASSQWGEKLFF
TRBV13	TRBD1	TRBJ2-3	once	TGTGCCAGCAGCTTAGTACGGTCTCACAGGGGGCCCTTCCCAATTTGGCAGTATTTT	CASSLVRSHRGPFPIWQYF
TRBV6-6	-	TRBJ1-1	-	TGTGCCAGCAGTTATATGCTATCTGAAGCTTTCTTT	CASSYMLSEAFF
TRBV7-8	-	TRBJ1-1	-	TGTGCCAGCAGCTTAAGACCGATGAACACTGAAGCTTTCTTT	CASSLRPMNTEAFF
TRBV19	TRBD2	TRBJ2-5	few	TGTGCCGGACACCCCGGGACTAGCGGCAACGTCGAGACCCAGTACTTC	CAGHPGTSGNVETQYF
TRBV19	-	TRBJ1-2	few	TGTGCCAGTAGTATTGGGGCTGGCTACACCTTC	CASSIGAGYTF
TRBV4-1	-	TRBJ1-5	-	TGCGCCAGCAGCCAAGTGGGACAGCCCCAGCATTTT	CASSQVGQPQHF
TRBV9	-	TRBJ1-1	-	TGTGCCAGCAGCGTTCACCCAGCTTCTGAAGCTTTCTTT	CASSVHPASEAFF
TRBV30	-	TRBJ1-5	few	TGTGCCTTGGCTATGACGGGCAATCAGCCCCAGCATTTT	CALAMTGNQPQHF
TRBV15	-	TRBJ2-3	few	TGTGCCACCAGCAGATCTTTGGCGGGTGCGTTCACAGATACGCAGTATTTT	CATSRSLAGAFTDTQYF
TRBV29-1	-	TRBJ2-5	-	TGCAGCGTTGGGCTAGTAATCCGTCGGGAGACCCAGTACTTC	CSVGLVIRRETQYF
TRBV21-1	-	TRBJ2-3	few	TGTGCCAGCAGCACTTTAATAGGTGCGGGTTCTAGCACAGATACGCAGTATTTT	CASSTLIGAGSSTDTQYF
TRBV7-9	-	TRBJ2-1	-	TGTGCCAGCAGCTTAGCTGGACTCAACAATGAGCAGTTCTTC	CASSLAGLNNEQFF
TRBV7-3	-	TRBJ2-2	once	TGTGCCAGCAGCCCCCGGGCTACTGGCCCCGGGGAGCTGTTTTTT	CASSPRATGPGELFF
TRBV29-1	TRBD1	TRBJ1-3	-	TGCAGCGTTAATGGGGACAGGGGTGGAAACACCATATATTTT	CSVNGDRGGNTIYF
TRBV11-2	TRBD2	TRBJ2-5	-	TGTGCCAGCAGCATTCGACTAGCGGGGGTAGAGACCCAGTACTTC	CASSIRLAGVETQYF
TRBV4-3	TRBD2	TRBJ2-7	-	TGCGCCAGCAGCCAGTGGACTAGCGGACCCTACGAGCAGTACTTC	CASSQWTSGPYEQYF
TRBV5-1	-	TRBJ2-2	few	TGCGCCAGCAGCCACGTACCCGGGGAGCTGTTTTTT	CASSHVPGELFF
TRBV15	-	TRBJ2-4	many	TGTGCCACCAGCAGAGATCCGGGAAAAAACATTCAGTACTTC	CATSRDPGKNIQYF
TRBV7-2	-	TRBJ2-1	few	TGTGCCAGCAGCGATACCGGGACCCCCCTCAATGAGCAGTTCTTC	CASSDTGTPLNEQFF
TRBV5-1	-	TRBJ2-3	few	TGCGCCAGCAGCTTGACGTCGAGTCTCACAGATACGCAGTATTTT	CASSLTSSLTDTQYF
TRBV7-9	-	TRBJ2-7	-	TGTGCCAGCAGCCAAGGGGGGGTTGCCTACGAGCAGTACTTC	CASSQGGVAYEQYF
TRBV7-2	-	TRBJ2-2	-	TGTGCCAGCAGCTTGATCAGTTCCACCGGGGAGCTGTTTTTT	CASSLISSTGELFF
TRBV10-3	-	TRBJ1-5	few	TGTGCCATCGGGGGGGCAGTTAATCAGCCCCAGCATTTT	CAIGGAVNQPQHF
TRBV6-1	TRBD2	TRBJ2-1	few	TGTGCCAGCAGTGTGCAGGGAGGGATGGTGTACAATGAGCAGTTCTTC	CASSVQGGMVYNEQFF
TRBV5-1	-	TRBJ1-3	few	TGCGCCAGCAGCTTGAGCTCTGGAAACACCATATATTTT	CASSLSSGNTIYF
TRBV18	TRBD2	TRBJ2-2	few	TGTGCCAGCTCACCCTCCGGGACTAGTGACACCGGGGAGCTGTTTTTT	CASSPSGTSDTGELFF
TRBV18	TRBD1	TRBJ2-7	once	TGTGCCAGCTCACCACTAAGGACAGGAACGACCCTCGAGCAGTACTTC	CASSPLRTGTTLEQYF
TRBV5-4	TRBD1	TRBJ2-7	-	TGTGCCAGCAGCTTAAACAGGGGGACGGGGGAGCAGTACTTC	CASSLNRGTGEQYF
TRBV28	-	TRBJ1-2	once	TGTGCCAGCCATCCCTTCGACTCTAGGGGCTACACCTTC	CASHPFDSRGYTF
TRBV25-1	-	TRBJ1-3	few	TGTGCCAGCAGTGTAGCCAACTCTGGAAACACCATATATTTT	CASSVANSGNTIYF
TRBV9	-	TRBJ1-4	-	TGTGCCAGCAGCGTAGCTACCCGGGAACCGGGTGAAAAACTGTTTTTT	CASSVATREPGEKLFF
TRBV18	TRBD1	TRBJ2-7	few	TGTGCCAGCTCACCACCCGGGACAGGGTCCTACGAGCAGTACTTC	CASSPPGTGSYEQYF
TRBV14	-	TRBJ1-2	few	TGTGCCAGCAGCCGAATAGGGCCGGAGAACTATGGCTACACCTTC	CASSRIGPENYGYTF
TRBV29-1	-	TRBJ1-1	-	TGCAGCGTCGGTCGGGACCGGAAGGGGGCTTTCTTT	CSVGRDRKGAFF
TRBV7-8	-	TRBJ2-7	few	TGTGCCAGCAGCCTAACGGGCGGCTACGAGCAGTACTTC	CASSLTGGYEQYF
TRBV6-5	-	TRBJ2-3	few	TGTGCCAGCAGTTACCGGCCTAGCACAGATACGCAGTATTTT	CASSYRPSTDTQYF
TRBV27	-	TRBJ1-1	-	TGTGCCAGCAGTGTGACAAGCCGGACTGAAGCTTTCTTT	CASSVTSRTEAFF
TRBV18	-	TRBJ2-7	-	TGTGCCAGCTCACCACCAGGAGGGTACGAGCAGTACTTC	CASSPPGGYEQYF
TRBV28	-	TRBJ2-6	-	TGTGCCAGCAGTTTAACGGGCTCTGGGGCCAACGTCCTGACTTTC	CASSLTGSGANVLTF
TRBV7-9	-	TRBJ2-5	-	TGTGCCAGCAGCGTGACTCAGGGCCAAGAGACCCAGTACTTC	CASSVTQGQETQYF
TRBV7-2	-	TRBJ1-2	few	TGTGCCAGCAGCTTAGTCGGGGAATACTATGGCTACACCTTC	CASSLVGEYYGYTF
TRBV21-1	-	TRBJ2-5	-	TGTGCCAGCAGCAAAGATGTGCCGCGGGACAGGGGGAAAGAGACCCAGTACTTC	CASSKDVPRDRGKETQYF
TRBV7-3	TRBD1	TRBJ1-2	-	TGTGCCAGCAGCCCCGGGACAGGGGGTGCCTATGGCTACACCTTC	CASSPGTGGAYGYTF